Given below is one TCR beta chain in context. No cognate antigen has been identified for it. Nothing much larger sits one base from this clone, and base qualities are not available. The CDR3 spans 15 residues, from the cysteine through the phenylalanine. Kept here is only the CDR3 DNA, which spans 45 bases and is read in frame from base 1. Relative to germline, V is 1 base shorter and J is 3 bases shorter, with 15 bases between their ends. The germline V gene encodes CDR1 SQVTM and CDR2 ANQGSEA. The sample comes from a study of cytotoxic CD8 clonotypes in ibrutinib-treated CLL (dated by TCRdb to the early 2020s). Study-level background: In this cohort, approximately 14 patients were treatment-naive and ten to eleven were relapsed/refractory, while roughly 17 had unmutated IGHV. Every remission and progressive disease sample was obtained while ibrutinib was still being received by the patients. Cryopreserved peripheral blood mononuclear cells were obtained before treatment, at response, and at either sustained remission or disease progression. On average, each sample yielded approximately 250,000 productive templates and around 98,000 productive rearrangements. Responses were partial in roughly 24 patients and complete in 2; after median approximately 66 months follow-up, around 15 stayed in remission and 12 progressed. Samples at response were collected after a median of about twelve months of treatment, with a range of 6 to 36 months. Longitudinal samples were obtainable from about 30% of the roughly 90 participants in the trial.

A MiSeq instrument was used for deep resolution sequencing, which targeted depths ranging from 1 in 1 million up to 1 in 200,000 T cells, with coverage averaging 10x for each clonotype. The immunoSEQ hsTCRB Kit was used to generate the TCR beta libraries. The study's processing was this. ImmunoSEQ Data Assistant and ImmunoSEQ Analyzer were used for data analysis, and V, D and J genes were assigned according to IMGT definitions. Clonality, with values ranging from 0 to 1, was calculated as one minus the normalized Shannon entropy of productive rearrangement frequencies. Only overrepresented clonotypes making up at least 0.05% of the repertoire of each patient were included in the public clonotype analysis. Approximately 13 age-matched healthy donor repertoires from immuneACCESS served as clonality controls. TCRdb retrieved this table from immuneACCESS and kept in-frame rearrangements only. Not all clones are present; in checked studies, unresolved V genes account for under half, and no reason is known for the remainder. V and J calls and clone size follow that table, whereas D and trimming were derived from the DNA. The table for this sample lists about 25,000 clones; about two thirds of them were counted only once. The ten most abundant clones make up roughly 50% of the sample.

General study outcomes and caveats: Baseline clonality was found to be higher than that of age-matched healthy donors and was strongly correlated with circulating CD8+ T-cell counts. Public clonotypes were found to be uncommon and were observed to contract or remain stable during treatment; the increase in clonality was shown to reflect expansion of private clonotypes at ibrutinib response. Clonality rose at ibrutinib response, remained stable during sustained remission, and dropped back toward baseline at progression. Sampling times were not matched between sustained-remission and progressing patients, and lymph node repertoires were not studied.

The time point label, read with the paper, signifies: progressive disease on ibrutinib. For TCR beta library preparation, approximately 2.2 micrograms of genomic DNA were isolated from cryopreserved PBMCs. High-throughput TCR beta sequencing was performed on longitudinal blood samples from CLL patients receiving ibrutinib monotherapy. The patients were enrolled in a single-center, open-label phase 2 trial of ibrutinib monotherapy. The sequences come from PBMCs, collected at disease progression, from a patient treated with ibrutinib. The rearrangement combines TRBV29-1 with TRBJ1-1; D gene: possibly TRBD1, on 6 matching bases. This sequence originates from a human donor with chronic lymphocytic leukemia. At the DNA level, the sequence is TGCAGCGTTGAAGGTGGGAGAGGGGGGTACACTGAAGCTTTCTTT. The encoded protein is CSVEGGRGGYTEAFF.